The 21 T cell receptor beta chains given below trace back to one sample, sequenced in a study of blood T cells in healthy people across ages. For the second PCR, which ran for about 6 to 12 cycles, a sample-barcoded 5' primer and a J-beta primer mix were used. One entry per CDR3 protein, called by TCRdb with MiXCR from the 5' RACE reads. The table includes about 730,000 distinct CDR3 sequences, 43% detected once. The sequenced sample was blood. These receptors originate from a woman in her sixties in good health.

The J gene is TRBJ1-2, the V gene TRBV29-1; the D gene is possibly TRBD1 (6 bases). The CDR3 has 12 amino acids. The ends were cut back, 1 base at V and 7 bases at J, with 10 bases in the middle. The V gene's germline CDR1 is SQVTM and CDR2 ANQGSEA. The CDR3 nucleotides are TGCAGCGTTGAAGCTGGGGGGCGTGGCTACACCTTC. It codes for CSVEAGGRGYTF. Together with reference TRBV29-1 and TRBJ1-2, the CDR3 gives the full variable domain: SAVISQKPSRDICQRGTSLTIQCQVDSQVTMMFWYRQQPGQSLTLIATANQGSEATYESGFVIDKFPISRPNLTFSTLTVSNMSPEDSSIYLCSVEAGGRGYTFGSGTRLTVV.

This clonotype has more than one count but fewer than ten. V gene TRBV28 combines with J gene TRBJ2-5; D gene uncertain. Trimming removed 4 bases from V and 2 bases from J, with 23 bases in between. The CDR3 is 18 residues long. The germline V gene has CDR1 MDHEN and CDR2 SYDVKM. CDR3 sequence reads: CASSYPKNRAIGQETQYF. Written as DNA, the CDR3 is TGTGCCAGCAGTTACCCGAAAAACCGGGCGATTGGTCAAGAGACCCAGTACTTC.

Many counts were recorded for this clonotype. The rearrangement joins TRBV10-3 to TRBJ2-1; no definite D call. Trimming removed 0 bases at V and 3 bases at J, with 0 bases between. CDR1 ENHRY and CDR2 SYGVKD come from the germline V gene. The CDR3 covers 12 residues. The CDR3 protein is CAISESYNEQFF. The CDR3 DNA reads as TGTGCCATCAGTGAGTCCTACAATGAGCAGTTCTTC.

This chain uses TRBV18 with TRBJ1-1; no definite D call. The V end was cut by 3 bases, the J end by 8 bases, with 10 bases between. The CDR3 has 12 amino acids. Per germline, CDR1 KGHSH and CDR2 LQKENI. As DNA, the CDR3 is TGTGCCAGCTCACCCGGGTTCCAAGAAGCTTTCTTT. Its translation is CASSPGFQEAFF.

CDR3 protein: CSAGQGSSNHGYTF. The CDR3 coding sequence is TGCAGTGCTGGACAGGGGTCATCGAATCATGGCTACACCTTC. J is TRBJ1-2 and V is TRBV20-1, with 9 nucleotides matching TRBD1. Germline V gives CDR1 DFQATT, CDR2 SNEGSKA (reference sequence). This CDR3 is 14 amino acids long. Trimming removed 5 bases from V and 6 bases from J; junction bases left unmatched: 10.

For the CDR3, the DNA is TGTGCCAGCTCAGCTGGGGGACATGTGAACACTGAAGCTTTCTTT. Its translation is CASSAGGHVNTEAFF. J is TRBJ1-1 and V is TRBV18; the D gene is possibly TRBD1 (6 bases). V was trimmed by 5 bases and J by 0 bases, leaving 13 bases between them. This CDR3 comprises 15 residues. From germline, CDR1 is KGHSH and CDR2 LQKENI.

The chain couples TRBV5-1 to TRBJ1-5, with 7 bases that match TRBD1. Germline CDR1 is SGHRS and CDR2 is YFSETQ. Trimming at V came to 8 bases and at J to 5 bases, leaving 10 bases not matched to a gene. The CDR3 loop spans 14 amino acids. As DNA, the CDR3 is TGCGCCAGGGAGGGAGGGGACAGAGATCAGCCCCAGCATTTT. Protein sequence: CAREGGDRDQPQHF.

This clonotype occurred many times. J is TRBJ2-7 and V is TRBV5-5; D may match TRBD1 or TRBD2 (5 bases each). This CDR3 spans 15 amino acids. Between the trimmed V and J ends, which lost 4 bases and 2 bases, there was a span of 16 bases. Germline V gives CDR1 SGHKS, CDR2 YYEKEE (reference sequence). The CDR3 is CASSTEGTATYEQYF. In DNA, the CDR3 is TGTGCCAGCAGCACCGAAGGGACGGCAACCTACGAGCAGTACTTC.

V usage is TRBV20-1 and J usage is TRBJ2-3; 8 bases align to TRBD2. In germline, CDR1 is DFQATT, CDR2 SNEGSKA (reference sequence). V trimming: 6 bases; J trimming: 5 bases; junction bases outside the gene matches: 7. The CDR3 length is 13 residues. The DNA of the CDR3 is TGCAGTGCCCCGGGGGGGGGTATAGATACGCAGTATTTT. Its translation is CSAPGGGIDTQYF.

This chain joins TRBV20-1 and TRBJ2-1; 7 bases map to TRBD2. The CDR3 sequence is 13 residues long. V shed 5 bases, J shed 8 bases, and the junction held 9 bases outside the gene matches. Germline V gene lookup returns CDR1 DFQATT and CDR2 SNEGSKA (reference sequence). In nucleotides, the CDR3 is TGCAGTGCTGTAGCGGGCGGTTGGGATGAGCAGTTCTTC. Amino acids: CSAVAGGWDEQFF.

The chain is built from TRBV5-6 and TRBJ1-1; D gene ambiguous. This CDR3 region has 16 residues. V was clipped by 1 base and J by 1 base, with 14 bases between them. Germline CDR1 reads SGHDT; CDR2 reads YYEEEE. The CDR3 loop reads CASSLSFRERNTEAFF. CDR3 nucleotides: TGTGCCAGCAGCTTGTCATTTCGGGAGAGGAACACTGAAGCTTTCTTT.

Comment on this clonotype: This clone may be a read error of a much larger clone one base away. J is TRBJ2-1 and V is TRBV7-2; D gene ambiguous. Germline V gives CDR1 SGHTA, CDR2 FQGNSA. V shed 5 bases and J shed 13 bases, with 27 bases lying between them. The CDR3 totals 16 residues. The CDR3 loop is CASSNPPYSSQETQFF. The CDR3 nucleotides are TGTGCCAGCAGCAACCCCCCCTACTCTAGTCAAGAGACCCAGTTCTTC.

The chain combines TRBV9 with TRBJ2-3; maybe TRBD1 (7 bases). Looked up from germline, CDR1 is SGDLS and CDR2 is YYNGEE. Trimming pared 3 bases from V and 4 bases from J, leaving 21 bases between. The CDR3 is 17 amino acids. The CDR3 DNA reads TGTGCCAGCAGCGCCGTCCCAGGGGGGCGCTTGGCAGATACGCAGTATTTT. It codes for CASSAVPGGRLADTQYF.

This clonotype was counted a few times. The chain couples TRBV5-1 to TRBJ1-1; TRBD1 might be the D (5 bases). Trimming stripped 4 bases from V and 4 bases from J, with 14 bases between. In germline, CDR1 is SGHRS, CDR2 YFSETQ. The CDR3 runs 14 residues. As DNA, the CDR3 is TGCGCCAGCAGCGCGGAAGGGGTGGGCACTGAAGCTTTCTTT. Residues: CASSAEGVGTEAFF.

This clonotype was picked up a small number of times. J is TRBJ2-3 and V is TRBV10-3, with 7 bases identical to TRBD1. The CDR3 contains 14 residues. Germline V gene data show CDR1 as ENHRY and CDR2 as SYGVKD. Unmatched junction bases numbered 12, after V lost 10 bases and J lost 5 bases. The CDR3 DNA sequence: TGTGCCACAACAACACGACAGGGTGAAGATACGCAGTATTTT. Its translation is CATTTRQGEDTQYF.

The J gene is TRBJ2-3, the V gene TRBV5-1, with a possible D match to TRBD1 (5 bases). Looked up from germline, CDR1 is SGHRS and CDR2 is YFSETQ. V was cut by 5 bases and J by 2 bases, with 12 bases left in between. The CDR3 contains 14 residues. The CDR3 DNA reads as TGCGCCAGCAGAAAAGGGGCTTTCACAGATACGCAGTATTTT. Residues: CASRKGAFTDTQYF.

This clonotype appeared a few times. This rearrangement joins TRBV9 to TRBJ2-4, with D perhaps matching TRBD2 (5 bases). The length of the CDR3 is 12 residues. Per germline, CDR1 SGDLS and CDR2 YYNGEE. V was pared by 0 bases and J by 15 bases, with 13 bases between. Here the CDR3 reads CASSVDSGVRYF. The DNA for the CDR3 is TGTGCCAGCAGCGTAGACTCCGGGGTGAGGTACTTC.

This clonotype was counted between two and nine times. The chain has TRBV6-6 and TRBJ2-5; D not certain. The CDR3 totals 15 residues. Germline-derived CDR1 and CDR2 are MNHNY and SVGAGI (reference sequence). Trimming shortened V by 2 bases and J by 1 base, and 11 bases separated the two germline ends. CDR3 residues: CASSYMGYPQETQYF. The CDR3 bases are TGTGCCAGCAGTTACATGGGCTACCCCCAAGAGACCCAGTACTTC.

This clonotype was counted between two and nine times. This may arise from a read error, as a much more abundant clone is one base away. The rearrangement joins TRBV29-1 to TRBJ2-7; 9 nucleotides match TRBD1. The trim removed 7 bases at V and 3 bases at J, leaving 7 bases unmatched. Germline CDR1 and CDR2: SQVTM and ANQGSEA. CDR3 size: 13 residues. CDR3 in amino acids: CSGEKTGGYEQYF. The CDR3 DNA sequence: TGCAGCGGCGAGAAGACAGGGGGCTACGAGCAGTACTTC.

The table lists this clonotype with a few counts. The rearrangement uses TRBV7-6 and TRBJ2-6; unclear D gene. Germline loops: CDR1 SGHVS, CDR2 FNYEAQ. The CDR3 length is 15 residues. Trimming shortened V by 5 bases and J by 2 bases, and 10 bases separated the two germline ends. CDR3 in amino acids: CASSATWAGANVLTF. In nucleotides, the CDR3 is TGTGCCAGCAGCGCCACGTGGGCTGGGGCCAACGTCCTGACTTTC.

This clonotype has only a few counts. This sequence joins TRBV24-1 and TRBJ2-7, with 7 bases matching TRBD2. Germline V gene data show CDR1 as KGHDR and CDR2 as SFDVKD. The CDR3 has 13 residues. V dropped 1 base and J dropped 6; count of bases not matched to a gene: 2. The CDR3 loop is CATSDLTGGEQYF. The CDR3 DNA sequence: TGTGCCACCAGTGATTTAACGGGGGGCGAGCAGTACTTC.